A selection of T cell receptor beta chains follows, all from one sample in a study of T cell repertoires in cytomegalovirus infection. One entry per CDR3 protein, called by TCRdb with MiXCR from the reads. The repertoire consists of roughly 230,000 distinct CDR3 sequences, with 22% occurring once and the leading ten covering 18%. The source material was CD8+ T cells from PBMCs. The receptor source for this set is a human donor in good health (CMV status not recorded). Some clones in this sample may be carry-over from other donors' samples. Both conserved end residues are part of each CDR3. A D gene is named only where the DNA matches it firmly. Expanded clones are given a class, and other clones once, few, many or no size at all.

J gene,clone size,D gene,V gene,CDR3 protein,CDR3 DNA
TRBJ2-7,.,TRBD2,TRBV28,CASSLIAGVSYEQYF,TGTGCCAGCAGTTTAATAGCGGGGGTGTCCTACGAGCAGTACTTC
TRBJ2-7,many,TRBD1,TRBV20-1,CSARDLFRDRVDEQYF,TGCAGTGCTAGAGACCTGTTCAGGGACAGGGTTGACGAGCAGTACTTC
TRBJ2-7,.,.,TRBV20-1,CSARDVNRNSYEQYF,TGCAGTGCTAGAGATGTAAACAGAAACTCCTACGAGCAGTACTTC
TRBJ2-1,few,.,TRBV20-1,CSARVPTWLVRNEQFF,TGCAGTGCTAGAGTCCCGACGTGGTTGGTTCGAAATGAGCAGTTCTTC
TRBJ1-5,few,.,TRBV12-3/TRBV12-4,CASDTGGDQPQHF,TGTGCCAGCGATACGGGGGGAGATCAGCCCCAGCATTTT
TRBJ2-1,.,TRBD2,TRBV29-1,CSVEVGGGYNEQFF,TGCAGCGTTGAAGTGGGGGGGGGATACAATGAGCAGTTCTTC
TRBJ2-3,many,TRBD1,TRBV7-8,CASSKRGAGGLADTQYF,TGTGCCAGCAGCAAGAGGGGGGCAGGGGGCTTGGCAGATACGCAGTATTTT
TRBJ2-1,.,.,TRBV5-5,CASEGGARNEQFF,TGTGCCAGCGAAGGAGGGGCGCGTAATGAGCAGTTCTTC
TRBJ1-4,.,.,TRBV20-1,CSARAETNEKLFF,TGCAGTGCTAGGGCAGAAACTAATGAAAAACTGTTTTTT
TRBJ1-1,.,.,TRBV20-1,CSADMRLGALNTEAFF,TGCAGTGCCGACATGAGACTTGGGGCTCTGAACACTGAAGCTTTCTTT
TRBJ2-2,.,TRBD1,TRBV7-9,CVSSPRTGSHGELFF,TGTGTCAGCAGCCCACGGACAGGGTCCCACGGGGAGCTGTTTTTT
TRBJ2-7,many,.,TRBV2,CASSGGPLPYEQYF,TGTGCCAGCAGTGGGGGCCCCCTCCCCTACGAGCAGTACTTC
TRBJ2-2,few,.,TRBV29-1,CSVETGKTGELFF,TGCAGCGTTGAAACGGGGAAAACCGGGGAGCTGTTTTTT
TRBJ2-3,.,.,TRBV7-9,CASSNTDTDTQYF,TGTGCCAGCAGTAACACAGACACAGATACGCAGTATTTT
TRBJ2-7,.,.,TRBV6-2/TRBV6-3,CASSPGMAGYEQYF,TGTGCCAGCAGTCCCGGGATGGCAGGGTACGAGCAGTACTTC
TRBJ2-2,many,.,TRBV7-8,CASSPRDSFSGELFF,TGTGCCAGCAGCCCCCGGGACTCCTTCAGCGGGGAGCTGTTTTTT
TRBJ1-2,.,.,TRBV27,CASSSDSTGYTF,TGTGCCAGCAGTTCCGATTCGACCGGCTACACCTTC
TRBJ2-5,.,.,TRBV7-4,CASSLFWETETQYF,TGTGCCAGCAGCTTGTTCTGGGAGACCGAGACCCAGTACTTC
TRBJ2-5,.,.,TRBV5-6,CASSSGNWETQYF,TGTGCCAGCAGTTCAGGGAATTGGGAGACCCAGTACTTC
TRBJ2-7,few,.,TRBV7-9,CASSSNPSGSRHEQYF,TGTGCCAGCAGCTCGAACCCGTCGGGGAGCAGACACGAGCAGTACTTC
TRBJ2-7,many,.,TRBV28,CASSFLGKYEQYF,TGTGCCAGCAGTTTTCTAGGGAAATACGAGCAGTACTTC
TRBJ2-6,.,TRBD1,TRBV7-8,CASSPGTASGANVLTF,TGTGCCAGCAGCCCCGGGACAGCCTCTGGGGCCAACGTCCTGACTTTC
TRBJ2-7,few,.,TRBV6-6,CASSYSGPREQYF,TGTGCCAGCAGTTACTCTGGGCCGCGGGAGCAGTACTTC
TRBJ2-2,many,.,TRBV7-8,CASSRRVIGELFF,TGTGCCAGCAGCCGCAGGGTCATCGGGGAGCTGTTTTTT
TRBJ2-1,.,.,TRBV5-6,CASSWGRFTNEQFF,TGTGCCAGCAGCTGGGGCCGGTTTACAAATGAGCAGTTCTTC
TRBJ2-7,few,.,TRBV20-1,CSARMAGASYEQYF,TGCAGTGCTAGGATGGCGGGGGCTTCCTACGAGCAGTACTTC
TRBJ1-1,.,.,TRBV4-2,CASNSERGLNTEAFF,TGTGCCAGCAACTCCGAGAGGGGTCTGAACACTGAAGCTTTCTTT
TRBJ2-7,.,TRBD2,TRBV6-5,CASKPGGVYEQYF,TGTGCCAGCAAACCGGGGGGAGTTTACGAGCAGTACTTC
TRBJ2-3,medium-sized,TRBD2,TRBV7-8,CASSLGTSGGGDTQYF,TGTGCCAGCAGCTTAGGGACTAGCGGGGGAGGGGATACGCAGTATTTT
TRBJ2-7,few,.,TRBV20-1,CSASSRETLREQYF,TGCAGTGCTAGTTCGCGTGAAACCCTTCGCGAGCAGTACTTC
TRBJ2-1,.,TRBD1,TRBV7-8,CASRFGTGGFAEQFF,TGTGCCAGCCGCTTTGGGACAGGGGGATTTGCTGAGCAGTTCTTC
TRBJ2-4,many,.,TRBV20-1,CSARDRGDLAKNIQYF,TGCAGTGCTAGAGATCGCGGAGATTTAGCCAAAAACATTCAGTACTTC
TRBJ2-3,.,TRBD2,TRBV2,CASSEQGTDSLAGEGTDTQYF,TGTGCCAGCAGTGAACAGGGGACTGATAGCCTAGCGGGGGAGGGCACAGATACGCAGTATTTT
TRBJ1-2,few,.,TRBV20-1,CSARDPIEYGYTF,TGCAGTGCTAGAGACCCCATCGAGTATGGCTACACCTTC
TRBJ2-1,few,.,TRBV6-2/TRBV6-3,CASSYSVNEQFF,TGTGCCAGCAGTTACTCGGTCAATGAGCAGTTCTTC
TRBJ1-3,many,.,TRBV7-6,CASSLDRLLSSGNTIYF,TGTGCCAGCAGCTTAGACAGGCTCCTTTCCTCTGGAAACACCATATATTTT
TRBJ2-2,.,TRBD1,TRBV5-6,CASFDRGQYDGELFF,TGTGCCAGCTTCGACAGGGGGCAATATGACGGGGAGCTGTTTTTT
TRBJ2-5,many,TRBD1,TRBV12-3/TRBV12-4,CASRGTGAETQYF,TGTGCCAGCAGGGGGACAGGGGCAGAGACCCAGTACTTC
TRBJ2-5,few,TRBD1,TRBV7-9,CASNRGIEETQYF,TGTGCCAGCAACAGGGGTATCGAAGAGACCCAGTACTTC
TRBJ2-2,.,.,TRBV20-1,CSASSPYKTGFTGELFF,TGCAGTGCTTCGTCACCTTATAAAACAGGGTTTACCGGGGAGCTGTTTTTT
TRBJ1-1,few,.,TRBV4-3,CASSQDRGSTEAFF,TGCGCCAGCAGCCAAGACAGGGGTTCAACTGAAGCTTTCTTT
TRBJ1-6,.,.,TRBV20-1,CGGSGLSHSYNSPLHF,TGCGGGGGGTCGGGGTTATCGCACTCCTATAATTCACCCCTCCACTTT
TRBJ1-2,.,.,TRBV7-9,CASSFEGLLGYTF,TGTGCCAGCAGCTTTGAGGGGCTTTTGGGCTACACCTTC
TRBJ2-1,.,TRBD2,TRBV28,CASSFGTSGNEQFF,TGTGCCAGCAGTTTCGGGACTAGCGGAAATGAGCAGTTCTTC
TRBJ2-5,.,.,TRBV6-2/TRBV6-3,CASSYGIGMTQYF,TGTGCCAGCAGTTACGGGATAGGTATGACCCAGTACTTC
TRBJ1-1,many,.,TRBV28,CASSFDTMNTEAFF,TGTGCCAGCAGTTTCGACACCATGAACACTGAAGCTTTCTTT
TRBJ2-7,.,.,TRBV20-1,CSAGAAKELIYEQYF,TGCAGTGCTGGAGCAGCTAAGGAATTGATCTACGAGCAGTACTTC
TRBJ2-1,.,TRBD2,TRBV20-1,CSARGSGGSYNEQFF,TGCAGTGCTAGAGGTAGCGGGGGGTCCTACAATGAGCAGTTCTTC
TRBJ2-7,few,TRBD2,TRBV12-3/TRBV12-4,CASSSTATSGATYEQYF,TGTGCCAGCAGCTCAACCGCGACTAGCGGGGCAACCTACGAGCAGTACTTC
TRBJ1-4,.,.,TRBV29-1,CSVEDEERKEKLFF,TGCAGCGTTGAAGATGAAGAGAGGAAGGAAAAACTGTTTTTT
TRBJ1-2,.,.,TRBV20-1,CSALSGDNYGYTF,TGCAGTGCCCTGTCGGGGGATAACTATGGCTACACCTTC
TRBJ2-5,few,.,TRBV7-9,CASSLDIRETQYF,TGTGCCAGCAGCTTAGACATTCGAGAGACCCAGTACTTC
TRBJ2-3,.,.,TRBV28,CASSLFEDRTDTQYF,TGTGCCAGCAGTTTGTTTGAGGACAGAACAGATACGCAGTATTTT
TRBJ2-1,many,TRBD2,TRBV7-6,CASSSREGTSSYNEQFF,TGTGCCAGCAGCTCGAGGGAGGGGACCAGCTCCTACAATGAGCAGTTCTTC